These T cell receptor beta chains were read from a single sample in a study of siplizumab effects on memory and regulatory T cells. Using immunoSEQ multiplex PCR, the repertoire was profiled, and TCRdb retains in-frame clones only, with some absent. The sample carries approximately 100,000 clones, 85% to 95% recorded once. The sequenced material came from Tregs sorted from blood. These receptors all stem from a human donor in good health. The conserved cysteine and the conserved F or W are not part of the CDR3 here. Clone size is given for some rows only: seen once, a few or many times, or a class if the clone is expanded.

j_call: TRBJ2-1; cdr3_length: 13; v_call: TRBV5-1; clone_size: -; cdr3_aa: ASSLGDRVFNEQF
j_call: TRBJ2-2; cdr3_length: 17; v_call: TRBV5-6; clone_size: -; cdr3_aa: ASSLKGSSGYLNTGELF
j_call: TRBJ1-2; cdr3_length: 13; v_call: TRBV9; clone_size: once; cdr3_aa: ASSVEPGRIYGYT
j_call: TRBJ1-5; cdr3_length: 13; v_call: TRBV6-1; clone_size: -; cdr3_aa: ASSGGTGFDQPQH
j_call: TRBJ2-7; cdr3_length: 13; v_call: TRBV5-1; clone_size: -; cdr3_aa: ASSLAAGSSYEQY
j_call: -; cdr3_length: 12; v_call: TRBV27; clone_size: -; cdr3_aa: ASSLTRGNGEQY
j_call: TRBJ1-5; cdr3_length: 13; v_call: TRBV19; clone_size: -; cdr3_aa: ATWDRLYSNQPQH
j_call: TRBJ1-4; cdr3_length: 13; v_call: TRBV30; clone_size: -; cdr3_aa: AWSGSGQGMEKLF
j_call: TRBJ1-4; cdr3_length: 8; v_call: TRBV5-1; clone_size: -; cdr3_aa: ANKAVKLF
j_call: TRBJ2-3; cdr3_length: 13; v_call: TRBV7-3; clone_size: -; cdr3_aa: ASSLTRTSTDTQY
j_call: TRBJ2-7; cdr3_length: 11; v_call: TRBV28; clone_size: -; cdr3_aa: ASSPGGRYEQY
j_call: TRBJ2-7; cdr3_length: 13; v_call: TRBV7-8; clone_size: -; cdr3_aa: ASSLTGTGMYEQY
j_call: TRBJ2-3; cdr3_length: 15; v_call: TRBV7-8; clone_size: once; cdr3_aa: ASSSPGLAGVVDTQY
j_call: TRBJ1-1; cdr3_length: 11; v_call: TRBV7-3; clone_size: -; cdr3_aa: ASSLVWGAEAF
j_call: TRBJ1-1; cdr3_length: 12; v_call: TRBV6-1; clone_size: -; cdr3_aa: ASSQDRSNTEAF
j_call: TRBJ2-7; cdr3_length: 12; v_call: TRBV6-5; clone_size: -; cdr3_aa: ASSYSGSPYEQY
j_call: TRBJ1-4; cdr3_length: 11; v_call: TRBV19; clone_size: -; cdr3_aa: ASSIDGGEKLF
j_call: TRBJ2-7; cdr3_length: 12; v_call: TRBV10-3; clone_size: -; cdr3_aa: AISSGTGSYEQY
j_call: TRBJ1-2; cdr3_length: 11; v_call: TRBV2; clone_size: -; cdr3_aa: ASMAGPLYGYT
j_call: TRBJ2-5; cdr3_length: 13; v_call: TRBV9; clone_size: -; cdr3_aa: ASSRIGESKGTQY
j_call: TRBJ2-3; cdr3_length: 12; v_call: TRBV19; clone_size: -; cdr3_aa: ASSGLAGTDTQY
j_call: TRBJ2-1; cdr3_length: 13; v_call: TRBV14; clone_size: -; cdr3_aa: ASSQMLAGAYEQF
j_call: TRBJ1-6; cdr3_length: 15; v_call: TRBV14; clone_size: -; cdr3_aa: ASSLFRPSPYNSPLH
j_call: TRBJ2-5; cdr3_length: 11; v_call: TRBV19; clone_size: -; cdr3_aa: ASSIWQQETQY
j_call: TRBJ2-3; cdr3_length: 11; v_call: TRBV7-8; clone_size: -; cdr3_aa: ASSLGLADTQY
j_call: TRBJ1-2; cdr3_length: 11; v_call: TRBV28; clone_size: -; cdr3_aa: ASSLNGIDGYT
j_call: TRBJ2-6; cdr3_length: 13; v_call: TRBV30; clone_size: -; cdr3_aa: AWSVPGSGANVLT
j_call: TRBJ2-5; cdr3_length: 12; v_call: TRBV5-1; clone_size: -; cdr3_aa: ATSSTGGIETQY
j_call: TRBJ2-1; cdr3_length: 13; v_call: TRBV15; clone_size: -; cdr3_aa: ATSGKPPGGKEQF
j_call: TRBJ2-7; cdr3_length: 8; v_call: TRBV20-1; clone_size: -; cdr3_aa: SAIRYEQY
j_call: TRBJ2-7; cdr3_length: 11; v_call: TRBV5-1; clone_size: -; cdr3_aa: ASSPARAYEQY
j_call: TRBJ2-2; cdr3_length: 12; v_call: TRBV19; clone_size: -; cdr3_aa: ASTTGTYTGELF
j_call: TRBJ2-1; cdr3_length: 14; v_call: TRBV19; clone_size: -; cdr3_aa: ASSFSLSRSVYEQF
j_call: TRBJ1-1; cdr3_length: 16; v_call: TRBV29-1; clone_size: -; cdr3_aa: SVAYSRSETSMNTEAF
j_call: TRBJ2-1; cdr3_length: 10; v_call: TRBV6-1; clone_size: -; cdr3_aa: ASSGGVLEQF
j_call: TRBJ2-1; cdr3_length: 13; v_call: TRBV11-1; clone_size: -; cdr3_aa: ASSFLGLLNNEQF
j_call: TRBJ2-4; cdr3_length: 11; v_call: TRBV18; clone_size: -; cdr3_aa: ASGRAAKNIQY
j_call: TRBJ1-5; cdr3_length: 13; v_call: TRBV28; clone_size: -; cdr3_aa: ASSLYGGRGQPQH
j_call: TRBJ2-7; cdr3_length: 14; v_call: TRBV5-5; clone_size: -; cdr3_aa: ASSSPKGAVLDEQY
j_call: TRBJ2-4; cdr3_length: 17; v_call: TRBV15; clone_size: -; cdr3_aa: ATSGKPLGLAEAKNIQY
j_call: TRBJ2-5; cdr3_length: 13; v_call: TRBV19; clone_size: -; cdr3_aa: ASSRQGSFLETQY
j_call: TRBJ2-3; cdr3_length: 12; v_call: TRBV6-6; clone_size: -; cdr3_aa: ASSYPQSTDTQY
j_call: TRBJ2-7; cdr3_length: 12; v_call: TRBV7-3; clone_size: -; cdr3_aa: ASSLVAGGIPQY
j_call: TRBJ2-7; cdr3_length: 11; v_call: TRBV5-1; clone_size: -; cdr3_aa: ASSPFTGYEQY
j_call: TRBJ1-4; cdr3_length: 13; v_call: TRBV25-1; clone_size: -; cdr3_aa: ASSEFRAVGEKLF